The 28 T cell receptor beta chains reported below all come from one sample, sequenced in a study of cytotoxic CD8 clonotypes in ibrutinib-treated CLL. Generated by immunoSEQ multiplex PCR, the TCRdb table keeps only in-frame clones and is missing some. The table includes 11,000 to 15,000 clones, around half detected once. Sequences were derived from PBMCs, sampled at a 24-month disease-progression time point, from a patient treated with ibrutinib. These receptor sequences come from a human donor with chronic lymphocytic leukemia.

The chain uses TRBV11-3 and TRBJ1-1; no clear D gene. CDR3 length: 14 residues. The V gene's germline CDR1 is SGHNT and CDR2 YENEEA. The ends were cut back, 4 bases at V and 2 bases at J, with 11 bases in the middle. CDR3 sequence reads: CASSSSHVNTEAFF. CDR3 coding DNA: TGTGCCAGCAGCTCTTCACACGTCAACACTGAAGCTTTCTTT.

The V and J genes are TRBV5-1 and TRBJ2-7; possible D gene TRBD2, 5 bases. The CDR3 consists of 14 residues. Germline loops: CDR1 SGHRS, CDR2 YFSETQ. The V end lost 4 bases, the J end lost 6 bases, and 17 bases lay between the germline ends. The CDR3 loop reads CASSPGEARGEQYF. The CDR3 DNA sequence: TGCGCCAGCAGCCCGGGTGAGGCCCGGGGCGAGCAGTACTTC.

There are many counts of this clone. This chain connects TRBV27 to TRBJ1-2; weak D call: TRBD1 (6 bases). The CDR3 contains 14 residues. V was trimmed by 7 bases and J by 7 bases, leaving 19 bases between them. Germline loops: CDR1 MNHEY, CDR2 SMNVEV (reference sequence). CDR3 bases: TGTGCCAGCACACAGGAGGGGGGCGCGGGTGGCTACACCTTC. This sequence encodes CASTQEGGAGGYTF.

The CDR3 bases are TGTGCCACCAGCAAGCCGGCTTCGGGAAGCGAAGCTTTCTTT. This sequence encodes CATSKPASGSEAFF. V gene TRBV15 combines with J gene TRBJ1-1; no clear D gene. Germline V CDR1 and CDR2: LNHNV, YYDKDF (reference sequence). Trimming removed 4 bases from V and 8 bases from J, with 17 bases in between. The CDR3 contains 14 residues.

The rearrangement links TRBV5-6 to TRBJ1-1, with D possibly being TRBD1 (5 bases). Trimming pared 5 bases from V and 10 bases from J, leaving 12 bases between. CDR1 and CDR2 from the germline V gene are SGHDT and YYEEEE. This CDR3 is 11 amino acids long. The CDR3 protein is CASSSSGRAFF. CDR3 sequence (DNA): TGTGCCAGCAGTTCCTCGGGGCGAGCTTTCTTT.

CDR3 protein: CASSLIQGPNNEKLFF. In nucleotides, the CDR3 is TGTGCCAGCAGCTTAATACAGGGCCCAAATAATGAAAAACTGTTTTTT. The rearrangement joins TRBV7-9 to TRBJ1-4, with D maybe TRBD1 (6 bases). Germline CDR1 is SEHNR and CDR2 is FQNEAQ (reference sequence). The CDR3 length is 16 residues. V lost 2 bases to trimming and J lost 4 bases, with 14 bases between them.

V is TRBV29-1 and J is TRBJ2-7; D assignment may be TRBD1 or TRBD2 (5 bases each). Trimming shortened V by 6 bases and J by 5 bases, and 11 bases separated the two germline ends. The CDR3 runs to 11 residues. The germline CDR1 and CDR2 sequences are SQVTM and ANQGSEA. The CDR3, as DNA: TGCAGCGTCCCGGGACCCCACGAGCAGTACTTC. It yields the protein CSVPGPHEQYF.

The chain is built from TRBV14 and TRBJ2-1; the D call may be TRBD1 or TRBD2 (5 bases each). Germline V gene sequence: CDR1 SGHDN, CDR2 FVKESK. This CDR3 has 15 amino acids. V lost 1 base to trimming and J lost 12 bases, with 19 bases between them. The CDR3 nucleotides are TGTGCCAGCAGCCAAGTTGGGGGAACTACAATCACGCAGTTCTTC. Protein: CASSQVGGTTITQFF. Looking up the rest from reference TRBV14 and TRBJ2-1 gives the full variable domain: EAGVTQFPSHSVIEKGQTVTLRCDPISGHDNLYWYRRVMGKEIKFLLHFVKESKQDESGMPNNRFLAERTGGTYSTLKVQPAELEDSGVYFCASSQVGGTTITQFFGPGTRLTVL.

This chain connects TRBV6-4 to TRBJ1-1; 9 bases are a match to TRBD1. Germline V gene sequence: CDR1 MRHNA, CDR2 SNTAGT. The V and J ends lost 3 bases and 11 bases, in that order; junction bases with no gene match: 4. The CDR3 runs to 12 residues. CDR3 region: CASSDWGTGAFF. The DNA of the CDR3 is TGTGCCAGCAGTGATTGGGGGACAGGGGCTTTCTTT.

The V and J genes are TRBV7-9 and TRBJ1-2; D remains unclear. V lost 2 bases to trimming and J lost 4 bases, with 8 bases between them. CDR3 size: 13 residues. Germline loops: CDR1 SEHNR, CDR2 FQNEAQ (reference sequence). This CDR3 is CASSLRNSYGYTF. For the CDR3, the DNA is TGTGCCAGCAGCTTAAGGAACAGCTATGGCTACACCTTC.

This clone was seen a handful of times. The J gene is TRBJ1-2, the V gene TRBV2; the match to TRBD1 covers 8 bases. The CDR3 totals 14 residues. Germline V gene data show CDR1 as SNHLY and CDR2 as FYNNEI. Unmatched junction bases numbered 7, after V lost 3 bases and J lost 7 bases. CDR3 DNA: TGTGCCAGCAGTGATCACACAGGGGGGGCTGGCTACACCTTC. Amino acids: CASSDHTGGAGYTF.

The rearrangement joins TRBV30 to TRBJ1-5, with 9 nucleotides matching TRBD1. Unmatched junction bases numbered 9, after V lost 5 bases and J lost 4 bases. The CDR3 has 15 residues. Germline V gene sequence: CDR1 GTSNPN, CDR2 SVGIG (reference sequence). The CDR3 sequence is CAWGVGQGPNQPQHF. Here the CDR3 DNA reads TGTGCCTGGGGGGTGGGACAGGGACCGAATCAGCCCCAGCATTTT.

The chain has TRBV5-6 and TRBJ1-5; TRBD1 agrees at 7 bases. Per the germline V gene, CDR1 is SGHDT and CDR2 is YYEEEE. Trimming took 0 bases from V and 10 from J; bases not matched to a gene: 10. The CDR3 is 15 amino acids. The CDR3 DNA reads TGTGCCAGCAGCTTGGCTGGGACAGCCAGGGACCCCCAGCATTTT. This encodes CASSLAGTARDPQHF.

V is TRBV19 and J is TRBJ1-5; a possible D gene is TRBD1 (6 bases). The CDR3 has 16 residues. Looked up from germline, CDR1 is LNHDA and CDR2 is SQIVND (reference sequence). Between the trimmed V and J ends, which lost 3 bases and 4 bases, there was a span of 16 bases. The CDR3, as DNA: TGTGCCAGTAGTATGAGGCGGGGTACAGGGAATCAGCCCCAGCATTTT. Protein sequence: CASSMRRGTGNQPQHF.

This clone was found a few times. This chain joins TRBV2 and TRBJ2-3, with 7 positions matching TRBD1. Germline V gene data show CDR1 as SNHLY and CDR2 as FYNNEI. Losses at the gene ends were 5 bases for V and 1 base for J; bases not matched to a gene: 3. This CDR3 spans 14 amino acids. In DNA form, the CDR3 reads TGTGCCAGCAGTATCGGACAGGGCACAGATACGCAGTATTTT. Protein sequence: CASSIGQGTDTQYF.

On this clone itself: At one end the junction does not follow the germline gene, possibly because of a read error. The chain combines TRBV19 with TRBJ2-1; D is undetermined. Germline V gene lookup returns CDR1 LNHDA and CDR2 SQIVND (reference sequence). This CDR3 spans 16 amino acids. CDR3 protein: CASSLFMAEIYIEQFF. The CDR3 bases are TGTGCCAGTAGTCTCTTCATGGCGGAGATCTACATTGAGCAGTTCTTC. Looking up the rest from reference TRBV19 and TRBJ2-1 gives the full variable domain: DGGITQSPKYLFRKEGQNVTLSCEQNLNHDAMYWYRQDPGQGLRLIYYSQIVNDFQKGDIAEGYSVSREKKESFPLTVTSAQKNPTAFYLCASSLFMAEIYIEQFFGPGTRLTVL.

This rearrangement joins TRBV11-1 to TRBJ1-4, with D tentatively TRBD1 (6 bases). In germline, CDR1 is SGHAT, CDR2 FQDESV (reference sequence). This CDR3 is built from 14 residues. The V end lost 6 bases, the J end lost 5 bases, and 13 bases lay between the germline ends. CDR3 loop: CASRGDTANEKLFF. The DNA for the CDR3 is TGTGCCAGCAGGGGGGACACCGCCAATGAAAAACTGTTTTTT.

The V and J genes are TRBV5-1 and TRBJ2-3; D might be TRBD1 (5 bases). The V end was cut by 6 bases, the J end by 0 bases, with 14 bases between. CDR1 and CDR2 from the germline V gene are SGHRS and YFSETQ. The CDR3 spans 15 residues. The chain's CDR3 is CASNGAKSSTDTQYF. DNA of the CDR3: TGCGCCAGCAATGGGGCCAAAAGTAGCACAGATACGCAGTATTTT.

The genes are TRBV11-2 and TRBJ1-4, with D uncertain. CDR3 size: 13 residues. Germline CDR1 SGHAT, CDR2 FQNNGV. The germline V and J ends were trimmed by 2 bases and 7 bases, with 8 bases remaining between them. The CDR3, as DNA: TGTGCCAGCAGCTTAATAGGAGGTGAAAAACTGTTTTTT. Encoded protein: CASSLIGGEKLFF.

The rearrangement uses TRBV18 and TRBJ2-3, with TRBD2 matching 10 bases. The germline V gene has CDR1 KGHSH and CDR2 LQKENI. CDR3 size: 16 residues. The V and J ends lost 2 bases and 4 bases, in that order; junction bases with no gene match: 6. The CDR3 loop reads CASSPARTSGADTQYF. CDR3 nucleotides: TGTGCCAGCTCACCAGCTCGAACTAGCGGGGCAGATACGCAGTATTTT.

With respect to this clone: The same CDR3 also results from other DNA sequences found in this sample. The chain has TRBV27 and TRBJ1-5; D not certain. The germline gives CDR1 MNHEY, CDR2 SMNVEV (reference sequence). Trimming took 6 bases from V and 1 from J, leaving 4 bases between them. The length of the CDR3 is 12 residues. The chain's CDR3 is CASRASNQPQHF. CDR3 in DNA: TGTGCCAGCAGGGCCAGCAATCAGCCCCAGCATTTT.

The chain uses TRBV7-8 and TRBJ1-3; no definite D call. This CDR3 has 17 residues. Germline V gives CDR1 SGHVS, CDR2 FQNEAQ. Trimming shortened V by 0 bases and J by 0 bases, and 12 bases separated the two germline ends. The CDR3 region has the DNA TGTGCCAGCAGCTTAGCGTCGGGCGGGAGCTCTGGAAACACCATATATTTT. It translates to CASSLASGGSSGNTIYF.

The CDR3 region has the DNA TGCGCCAGCAGCTTGACAGGCTTTGCTAGCACAGATACGCAGTATTTT. Translation: CASSLTGFASTDTQYF. The rearrangement uses TRBV5-1 and TRBJ2-3, with D possibly TRBD1 on 5 matching bases. CDR3 length equals 16 residues. Looked up from germline, CDR1 is SGHRS and CDR2 is YFSETQ. With 1 base removed from V and 0 bases from J, the gap between germline ends came to 12 bases.

This clone occurred once. The chain joins TRBV27 to TRBJ1-2; D gene uncertain. Trimming took 3 bases from V and 4 from J, leaving 12 bases between them. The CDR3 runs 14 residues. Germline loops: CDR1 MNHEY, CDR2 SMNVEV (reference sequence). CDR3 sequence (DNA): TGTGCCAGCAGTTTCACAGTGGGTCCCTATGGCTACACCTTC. Translated, it gives CASSFTVGPYGYTF.

V and J are TRBV11-2 and TRBJ2-4, with unresolved D. This CDR3 contains 13 residues. Germline values: CDR1 SGHAT, CDR2 FQNNGV. Trimming removed 0 bases from V and 5 bases from J, with 5 bases in between. The CDR3 DNA sequence: TGTGCCAGCAGCTTAGAAAGGGAAAACATTCAGTACTTC. Translation: CASSLERENIQYF.

The chain recombines TRBV11-2 with TRBJ2-1; no reliable D call. V dropped 1 base and J dropped 8 bases, with 6 bases sitting between them. Germline lookup yields CDR1 SGHAT and CDR2 FQNNGV. The CDR3 loop spans 12 amino acids. The CDR3 here is CASSLVGYEQFF. The CDR3 DNA reads as TGTGCCAGCAGCTTAGTGGGATATGAGCAGTTCTTC.

The chain joins TRBV19 to TRBJ1-5; maybe TRBD1 (5 bases). CDR3 length: 15 residues. The V end lost 7 bases, the J end lost 7 bases, and 20 bases lay between the germline ends. The germline V gene has CDR1 LNHDA and CDR2 SQIVND (reference sequence). CDR3: CASTDNPGSGQPQHF. The DNA of the CDR3 is TGTGCCAGTACCGATAATCCAGGGTCCGGCCAGCCCCAGCATTTT. Complete variable domain (other parts from reference TRBV19 and TRBJ1-5): DGGITQSPKYLFRKEGQNVTLSCEQNLNHDAMYWYRQDPGQGLRLIYYSQIVNDFQKGDIAEGYSVSREKKESFPLTVTSAQKNPTAFYLCASTDNPGSGQPQHFGDGTRLSIL.

This chain links TRBV2 with TRBJ1-3, with no clear D. The CDR3 sequence is 12 residues long. Trimming removed 10 bases from V and 7 bases from J, with 14 bases in between. The germline V gene encodes CDR1 SNHLY and CDR2 FYNNEI. The CDR3 DNA reads TGTGCCACCTCGCGGGCTTTGAACACCATATATTTT. The encoded protein is CATSRALNTIYF.